Listed here is a single T cell receptor (beta chain). The sample belongs to a study of blood T cell repertoires in COVID-19. Participants' reported clinical history set cohort assignment. Measured with immunoSEQ multiplex PCR; TCRdb has only the in-frame clones, and not every one. The data show about 270,000 clones, around 90% seen once. The CDR3 has 15 residues. CDR1 is SGHTS and CDR2 is YDEGEE in the germline V gene. V dropped 3 bases and J dropped 4 bases, with 14 bases sitting between them. This TCR was sampled from a woman aged 45 to 65 who had recovered from COVID-19. This chain connects TRBV5-8 to TRBJ1-5; maybe TRBD1 (5 bases). Sequencing input: PBMCs or T cells enriched from blood (not recorded which). The CDR3 loop is CASSSGTIQNQPQHF. The CDR3 nucleotides read TGTGCCAGCAGCTCGGGGACTATACAAAATCAGCCCCAGCATTTT.